This is a list of T cell receptor beta chains from one sample in a study of cytomegalovirus exposure and HLA in healthy donors. Generated by immunoSEQ multiplex PCR, the TCRdb table keeps only in-frame clones and is missing some. The data contain about 130,000 clones, approximately 84% of them singletons. Source material: PBMCs. The receptor source for this set is a man aged 18 to 35 in good health and CMV-seropositive. Each CDR3 is given with its conserved first and last residue. Each record gives: D gene, J gene, V gene, clone size, CDR3 protein. D genes are given only for firm matches. The size field is filled for only some rows; it gives once, few, many or a size class.

>TRBD1|TRBJ2-7|TRBV5-1|.
CASRPHFGTDYEQYF
>.|TRBJ2-5|TRBV11-1|.
CASSSSGLEVQETQYF
>TRBD1|TRBJ2-7|TRBV6-5|.
CASGGQEQYF
>TRBD2|TRBJ2-1|TRBV7-2|.
CASKGLAGEQFF
>.|TRBJ1-1|TRBV6-4|.
CASSDRMNTEAFF
>.|TRBJ1-6|TRBV9|.
CASSDSGTLYNSPLHF
>TRBD1|TRBJ2-4|TRBV4-3|.
CASSQTETGDKNIQYF
>TRBD1|TRBJ1-2|TRBV19|.
CASSILGQGDLLGYTF
>.|TRBJ1-2|TRBV5-6|.
CASSSGLNSLSGYTF
>.|TRBJ2-3|TRBV25-1|.
CASSEGGRDTDTQYF
>.|TRBJ2-2|TRBV9|.
CASSGAGPNTGELFF
>TRBD2|TRBJ2-7|TRBV5-4|.
CASSAGGAAYEQYF
>.|TRBJ1-1|TRBV7-2|.
CASSLPTANTEAFF
>.|TRBJ1-2|TRBV4-1|few
CASSPDGTNYGYTF
>.|TRBJ1-1|TRBV30|.
CAWASESDTEAFF
>TRBD2|TRBJ2-1|TRBV6-1|.
CASSGLAGAYNEQFF
>.|TRBJ1-1|TRBV10-2|.
CASSTQWNTEAFF
>TRBD2|TRBJ2-3|TRBV9|once
CASSLNIAGGPVDTQYF